The sequence of this T cell receptor (beta chain) was determined in a study of PD-L1 blockade in urothelial cancer. Looking at the study overall: Male patients with bladder-origin urothelial cancer numbered about 85% of the 29. When blood samples were assessed, the median T cell count was some 140,000.

The templates were synthetic TCR analogs, and they were spiked into each PCR. TCRdb's table, derived via immunoSEQ multiplex PCR, lists solely in-frame clones and lacks some. Here the sample spans under 100,000 clones, around 87% being singletons. Documented time point: pretreatment peripheral blood. The CDR3 consists of 15 residues. Germline-derived CDR1 and CDR2 are MGHDK and SYGVNS. V shed 8 bases, J shed 2 bases, and the junction held 8 bases outside the gene matches. The clonotype comes from a man in his fifties or sixties with urothelial cancer. V is TRBV25-1 and J is TRBJ2-1, with 8 bases fitting TRBD1. Sequenced here: PBMCs, sampled around atezolizumab (anti-PD-L1) treatment. The chain's CDR3 is CASGAGGRTYNEQFF. CDR3 in DNA: TGTGCCAGCGGAGCAGGGGGCAGGACCTACAATGAGCAGTTCTTC.